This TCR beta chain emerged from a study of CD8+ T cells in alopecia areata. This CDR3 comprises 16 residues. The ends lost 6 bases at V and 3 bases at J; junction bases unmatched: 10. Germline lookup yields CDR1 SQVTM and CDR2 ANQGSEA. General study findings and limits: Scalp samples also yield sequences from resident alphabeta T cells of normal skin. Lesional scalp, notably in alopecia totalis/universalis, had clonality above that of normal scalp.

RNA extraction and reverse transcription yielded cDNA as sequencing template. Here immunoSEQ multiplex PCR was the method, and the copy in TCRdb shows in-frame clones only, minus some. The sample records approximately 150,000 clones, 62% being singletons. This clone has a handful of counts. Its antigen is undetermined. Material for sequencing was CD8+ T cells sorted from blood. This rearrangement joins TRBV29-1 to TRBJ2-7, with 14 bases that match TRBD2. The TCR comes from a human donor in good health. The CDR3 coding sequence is TGCAGCGTCCCCGGGGGAGGGACTAGCGGGAGCTACGAGCAGTACTTC. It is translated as CSVPGGGTSGSYEQYF.